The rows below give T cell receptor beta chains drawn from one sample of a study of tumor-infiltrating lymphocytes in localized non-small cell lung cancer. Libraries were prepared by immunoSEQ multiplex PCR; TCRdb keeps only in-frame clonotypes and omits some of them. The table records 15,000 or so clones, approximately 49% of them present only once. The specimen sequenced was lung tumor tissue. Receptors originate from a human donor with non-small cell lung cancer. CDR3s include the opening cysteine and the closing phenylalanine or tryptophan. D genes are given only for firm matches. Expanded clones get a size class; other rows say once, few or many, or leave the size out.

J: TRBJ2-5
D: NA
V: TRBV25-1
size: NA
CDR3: CASSEMLVGETQYF

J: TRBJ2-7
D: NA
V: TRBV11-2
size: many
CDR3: CASKTRVGYVEQYF

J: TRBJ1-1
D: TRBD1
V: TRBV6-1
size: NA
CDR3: CASSGGLTGVDTEAFF

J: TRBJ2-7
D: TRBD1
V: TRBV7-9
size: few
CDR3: CASSNPGTGGYEQYF

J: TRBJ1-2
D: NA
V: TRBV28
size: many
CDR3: CASTRSRGGYTF

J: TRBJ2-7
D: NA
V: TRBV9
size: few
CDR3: CASSVDPNYEQYF

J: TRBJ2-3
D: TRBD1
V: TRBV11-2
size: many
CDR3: CASSLQTGADTQYF

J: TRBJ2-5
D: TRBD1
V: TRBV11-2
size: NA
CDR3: CASSLIGTGRETQYF

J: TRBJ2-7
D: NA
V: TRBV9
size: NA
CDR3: CASSVDDLYEQYF

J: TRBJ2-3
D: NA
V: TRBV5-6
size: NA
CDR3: CASSITDTQYF

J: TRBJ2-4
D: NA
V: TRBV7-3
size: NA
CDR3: CASSFAGNIQYF

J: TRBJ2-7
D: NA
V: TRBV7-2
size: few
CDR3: CASSWGGLYEQYF

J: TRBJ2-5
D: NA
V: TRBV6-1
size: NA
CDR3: CASSGPVSFGASQETQYF

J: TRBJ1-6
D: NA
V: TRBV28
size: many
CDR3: CASSTTVYNSPLHF

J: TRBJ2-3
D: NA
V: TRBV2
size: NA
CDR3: CASKTGVKDTQYF

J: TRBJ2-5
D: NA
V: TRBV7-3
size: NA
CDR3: CASSPRGLSSMETQYF

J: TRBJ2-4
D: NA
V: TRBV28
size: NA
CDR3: CASSEGVAKNIQYF

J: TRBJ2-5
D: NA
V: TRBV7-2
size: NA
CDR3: CASSDPGSQETQYF

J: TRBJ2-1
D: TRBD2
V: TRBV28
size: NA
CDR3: CASSLSGGAEFF

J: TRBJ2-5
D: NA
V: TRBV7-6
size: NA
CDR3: CASSTAGAAGAQYF

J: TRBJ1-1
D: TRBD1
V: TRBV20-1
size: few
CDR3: CSADRVGEAFF

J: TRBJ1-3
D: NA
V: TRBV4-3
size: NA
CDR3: CASSQEVPGNSGNTIYF

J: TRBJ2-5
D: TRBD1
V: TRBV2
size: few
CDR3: CASSLDRDRSYQETQYF

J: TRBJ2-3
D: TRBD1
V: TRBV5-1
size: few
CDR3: CASSPRGDTQYF